This entry lists 3 T cell receptor beta chains sequenced from one sample in a study of blood T cell repertoires in COVID-19. Only in-frame clones appear in the TCRdb table, and some are missing; sequencing was by immunoSEQ multiplex PCR. The sample shows around 240,000 clones, around 85% of them seen only once. The sample comprised PBMCs or T cells enriched from blood (not recorded which). These receptors all stem from a woman between 45 and 65 years old who had recovered from COVID-19.

V gene TRBV27 combines with J gene TRBJ1-3; a weak D match, TRBD1 (6 bases). CDR1 and CDR2 (germline): MNHEY, SMNVEV (reference sequence). This CDR3 spans 13 amino acids. V was cut by 6 bases and J by 4 bases, with 10 bases left in between. The CDR3 DNA follows: TGTGCCAGCAGACAGGGTACGGGAAACACCATATATTTT. As protein: CASRQGTGNTIYF.

This clone was detected only a few times. This chain links TRBV15 with TRBJ2-1; 12 bases agree with TRBD2. In germline, CDR1 is LNHNV, CDR2 YYDKDF (reference sequence). The CDR3 extends over 16 amino acids. V dropped 1 base and J dropped 15; count of bases not matched to a gene: 13. The CDR3 here is CATSRVRLLAGGVPFF. CDR3 nucleotide sequence: TGTGCCACCAGCAGAGTCAGGTTACTAGCGGGAGGAGTGCCGTTCTTC.

This sequence joins TRBV10-1 and TRBJ2-7; D call uncertain. There are 15 residues in the CDR3. CDR1 is WNHNN and CDR2 is SYGVQD in the germline V gene (reference sequence). Between the trimmed V and J ends, which lost 0 bases and 2 bases, there was a span of 11 bases. Written as DNA, the CDR3 is TGCGCCAGCAGTGAGTCGATAGGCGGCCCCTACGAGCAGTACTTC. Protein product: CASSESIGGPYEQYF.